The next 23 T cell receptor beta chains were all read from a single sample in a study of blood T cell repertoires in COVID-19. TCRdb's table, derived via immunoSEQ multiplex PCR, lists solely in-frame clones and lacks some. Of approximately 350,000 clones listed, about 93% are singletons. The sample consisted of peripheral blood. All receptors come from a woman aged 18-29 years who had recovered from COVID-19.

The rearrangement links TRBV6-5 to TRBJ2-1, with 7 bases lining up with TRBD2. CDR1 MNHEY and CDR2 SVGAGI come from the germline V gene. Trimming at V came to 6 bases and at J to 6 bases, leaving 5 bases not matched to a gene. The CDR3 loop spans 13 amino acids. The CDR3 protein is CASSSRLANEQFF. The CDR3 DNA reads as TGTGCCAGCAGCTCCCGACTAGCCAATGAGCAGTTCTTC.

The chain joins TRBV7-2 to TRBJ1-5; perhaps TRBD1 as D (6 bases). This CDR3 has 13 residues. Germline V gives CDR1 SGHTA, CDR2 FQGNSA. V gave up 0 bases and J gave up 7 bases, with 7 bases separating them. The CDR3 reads CASSLAGAQPQHF. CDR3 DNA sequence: TGTGCCAGCAGCTTAGCGGGGGCCCAGCCCCAGCATTTT. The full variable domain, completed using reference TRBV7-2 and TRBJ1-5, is GAGVSQSPSNKVTEKGKDVELRCDPISGHTALYWYRQSLGQGLEFLIYFQGNSAPDKSGLPSDRFSAERTGGSVSTLTIQRTQQEDSAVYLCASSLAGAQPQHFGDGTRLSIL.

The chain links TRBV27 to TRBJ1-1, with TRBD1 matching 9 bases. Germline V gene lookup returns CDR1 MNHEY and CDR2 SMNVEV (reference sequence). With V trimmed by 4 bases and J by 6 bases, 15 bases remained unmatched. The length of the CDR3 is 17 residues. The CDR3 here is CASSWTGVGSVYAEAFF. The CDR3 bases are TGTGCCAGCAGTTGGACAGGGGTCGGTTCTGTGTACGCTGAAGCTTTCTTT.

The CDR3 loop is CAWSVGLGGSEAFF. CDR3 bases: TGTGCCTGGAGTGTAGGCCTTGGAGGCTCTGAAGCTTTCTTT. The V gene is TRBV30, the J gene TRBJ1-1; D unresolved. V lost 0 bases and J lost 6, with 14 bases in between. Looked up from germline, CDR1 is GTSNPN and CDR2 is SVGIG (reference sequence). The CDR3 loop spans 14 amino acids. The variable domain in full, with the rest retrieved from reference TRBV30 and TRBJ1-1, is SQTIHQWPATLVQPVGSPLSLECTVEGTSNPNLYWYRQAAGRGLQLLFYSVGIGQISSEVPQNLSASRPQDRQFILSSKKLLLSDSGFYLCAWSVGLGGSEAFFGQGTRLTVV.

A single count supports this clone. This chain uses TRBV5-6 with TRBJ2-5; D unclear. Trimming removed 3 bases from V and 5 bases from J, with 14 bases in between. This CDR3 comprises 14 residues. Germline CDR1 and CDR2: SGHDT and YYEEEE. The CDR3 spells CASSSWISVETQYF. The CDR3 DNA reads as TGTGCCAGCAGCTCCTGGATAAGCGTGGAGACCCAGTACTTC. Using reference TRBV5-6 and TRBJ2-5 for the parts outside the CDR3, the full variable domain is DAGVTQSPTHLIKTRGQQVTLRCSPKSGHDTVSWYQQALGQGPQFIFQYYEEEERQRGNFPDRFSGHQFPNYSSELNVNALLLGDSALYLCASSSWISVETQYFGPGTRLLVL.

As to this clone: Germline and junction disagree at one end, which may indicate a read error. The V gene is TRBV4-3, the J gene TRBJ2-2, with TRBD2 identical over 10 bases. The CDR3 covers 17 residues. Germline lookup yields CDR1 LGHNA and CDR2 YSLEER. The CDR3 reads CASSQDRTSGNPGELFF. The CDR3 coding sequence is TGCGCCAGCAGCCAAGATCGAACTAGCGGGAACCCCGGGGAGCTGTTTTTT.

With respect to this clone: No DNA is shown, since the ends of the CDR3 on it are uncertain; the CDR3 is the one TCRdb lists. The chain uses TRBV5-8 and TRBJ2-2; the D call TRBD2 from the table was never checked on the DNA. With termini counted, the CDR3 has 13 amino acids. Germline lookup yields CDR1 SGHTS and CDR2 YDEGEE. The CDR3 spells CASSLVRFGELFF.

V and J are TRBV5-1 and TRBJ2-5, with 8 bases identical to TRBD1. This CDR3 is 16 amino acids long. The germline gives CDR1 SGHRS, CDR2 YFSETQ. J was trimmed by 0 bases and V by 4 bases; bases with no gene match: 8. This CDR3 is CASSPWTGRYQETQYF. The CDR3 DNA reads TGCGCCAGCAGCCCATGGACAGGGAGGTACCAAGAGACCCAGTACTTC.

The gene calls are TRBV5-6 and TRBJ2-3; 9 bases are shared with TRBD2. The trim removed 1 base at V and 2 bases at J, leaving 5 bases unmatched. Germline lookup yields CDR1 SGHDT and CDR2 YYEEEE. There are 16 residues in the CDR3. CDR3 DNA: TGTGCCAGCAGCTTGACTAGCGGGCCTGACACAGATACGCAGTATTTT. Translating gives CASSLTSGPDTDTQYF.

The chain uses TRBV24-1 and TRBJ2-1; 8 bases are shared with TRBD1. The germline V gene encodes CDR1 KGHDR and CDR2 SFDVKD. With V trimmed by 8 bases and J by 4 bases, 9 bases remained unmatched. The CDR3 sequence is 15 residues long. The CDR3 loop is CATMKAGTGYNEQFF. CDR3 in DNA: TGTGCCACCATGAAGGCCGGGACAGGATACAATGAGCAGTTCTTC.

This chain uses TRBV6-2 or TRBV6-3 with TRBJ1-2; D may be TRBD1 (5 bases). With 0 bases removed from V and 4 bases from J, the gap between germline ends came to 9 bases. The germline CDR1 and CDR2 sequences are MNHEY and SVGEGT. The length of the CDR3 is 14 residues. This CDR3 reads CASSYSGQIYGYTF. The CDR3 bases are TGTGCCAGCAGTTACTCGGGGCAGATCTATGGCTACACCTTC.

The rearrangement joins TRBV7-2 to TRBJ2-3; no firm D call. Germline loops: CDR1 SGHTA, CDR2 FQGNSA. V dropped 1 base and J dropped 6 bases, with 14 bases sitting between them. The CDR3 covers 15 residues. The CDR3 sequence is CASSLGARTWDTQYF. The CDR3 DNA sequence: TGTGCCAGCAGCTTAGGGGCCAGAACATGGGATACGCAGTATTTT.

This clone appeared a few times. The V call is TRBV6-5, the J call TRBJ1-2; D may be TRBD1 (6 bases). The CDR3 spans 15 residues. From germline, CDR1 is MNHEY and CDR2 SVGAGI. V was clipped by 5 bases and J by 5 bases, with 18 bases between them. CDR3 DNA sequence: TGTGCCAGCAGTACCCTTTCGACAGGAGAGTATGGCTACACCTTC. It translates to CASSTLSTGEYGYTF.

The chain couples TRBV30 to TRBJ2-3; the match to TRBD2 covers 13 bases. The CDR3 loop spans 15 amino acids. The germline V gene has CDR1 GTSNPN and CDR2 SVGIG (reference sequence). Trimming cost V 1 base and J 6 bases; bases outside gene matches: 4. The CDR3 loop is CAWSATSGRMDTQYF. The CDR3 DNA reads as TGTGCCTGGAGTGCGACTAGCGGGAGGATGGATACGCAGTATTTT.

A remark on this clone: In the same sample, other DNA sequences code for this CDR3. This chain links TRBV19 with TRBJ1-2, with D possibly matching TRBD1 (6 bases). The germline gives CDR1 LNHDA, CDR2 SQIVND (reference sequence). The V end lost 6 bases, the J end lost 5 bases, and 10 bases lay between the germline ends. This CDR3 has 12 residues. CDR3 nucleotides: TGTGCCAGTAGCCGCCAGGGGTATGGCTACACCTTC. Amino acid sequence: CASSRQGYGYTF.

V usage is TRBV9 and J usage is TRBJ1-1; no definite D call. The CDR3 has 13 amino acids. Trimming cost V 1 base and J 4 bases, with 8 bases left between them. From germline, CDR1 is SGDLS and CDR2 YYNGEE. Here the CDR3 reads CASSVSQATEAFF. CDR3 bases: TGTGCCAGCAGCGTAAGCCAGGCCACTGAAGCTTTCTTT.

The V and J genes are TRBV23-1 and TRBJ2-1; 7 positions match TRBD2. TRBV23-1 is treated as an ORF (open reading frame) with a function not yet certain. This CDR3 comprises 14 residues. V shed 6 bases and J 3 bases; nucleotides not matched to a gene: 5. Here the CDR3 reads CASRSRELYNEQFF. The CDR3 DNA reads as TGCGCCAGCAGGTCGCGGGAGCTCTACAATGAGCAGTTCTTC.

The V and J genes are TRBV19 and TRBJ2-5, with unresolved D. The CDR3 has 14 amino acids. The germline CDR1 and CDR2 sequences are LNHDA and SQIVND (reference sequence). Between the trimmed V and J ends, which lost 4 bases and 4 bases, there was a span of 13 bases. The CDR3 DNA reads TGTGCCAGTAGTACCCAATCGCGTCGAGAGACCCAGTACTTC. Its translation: CASSTQSRRETQYF.

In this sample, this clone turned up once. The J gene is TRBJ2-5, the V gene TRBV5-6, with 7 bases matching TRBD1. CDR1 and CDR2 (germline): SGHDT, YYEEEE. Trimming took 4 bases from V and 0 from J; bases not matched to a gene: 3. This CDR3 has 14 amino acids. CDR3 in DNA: TGTGCCAGCAGCGAACAGGGGCACCAAGAGACCCAGTACTTC. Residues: CASSEQGHQETQYF. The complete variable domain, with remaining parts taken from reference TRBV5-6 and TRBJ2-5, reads DAGVTQSPTHLIKTRGQQVTLRCSPKSGHDTVSWYQQALGQGPQFIFQYYEEEERQRGNFPDRFSGHQFPNYSSELNVNALLLGDSALYLCASSEQGHQETQYFGPGTRLLVL.

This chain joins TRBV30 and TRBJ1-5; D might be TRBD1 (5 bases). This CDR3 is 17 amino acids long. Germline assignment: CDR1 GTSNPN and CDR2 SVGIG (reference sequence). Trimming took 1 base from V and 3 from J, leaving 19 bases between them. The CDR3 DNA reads TGTGCCTGGAGTGCGTACCAAACGGGGGGTTTCAATCAGCCCCAGCATTTT. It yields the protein CAWSAYQTGGFNQPQHF.

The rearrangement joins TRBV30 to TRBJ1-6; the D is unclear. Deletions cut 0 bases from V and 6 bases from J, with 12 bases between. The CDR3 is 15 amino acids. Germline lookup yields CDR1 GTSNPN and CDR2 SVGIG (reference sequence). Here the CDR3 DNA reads TGTGCCTGGAGTGTATCCCAGTCGGGTAATTCACCCCTCCACTTT. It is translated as CAWSVSQSGNSPLHF.

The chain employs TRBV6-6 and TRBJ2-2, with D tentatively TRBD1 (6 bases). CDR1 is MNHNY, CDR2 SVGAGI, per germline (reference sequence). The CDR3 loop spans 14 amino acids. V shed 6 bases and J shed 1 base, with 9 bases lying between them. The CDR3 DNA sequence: TGTGCCAGCAGGGACAGTTTGAACACCGGGGAGCTGTTTTTT. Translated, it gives CASRDSLNTGELFF.

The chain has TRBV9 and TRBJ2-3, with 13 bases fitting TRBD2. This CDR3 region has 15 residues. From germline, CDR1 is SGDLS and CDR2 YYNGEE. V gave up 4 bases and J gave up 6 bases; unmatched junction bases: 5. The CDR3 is CASSLRGLAGDTQYF. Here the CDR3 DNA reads TGTGCCAGCAGCTTGAGGGGACTAGCGGGGGATACGCAGTATTTT. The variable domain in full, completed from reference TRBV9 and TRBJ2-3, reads DSGVTQTPKHLITATGQRVTLRCSPRSGDLSVYWYQQSLDQGLQFLIQYYNGEERAKGNILERFSAQQFPDLHSELNLSSLELGDSALYFCASSLRGLAGDTQYFGPGTRLTVL.